This is a list of T cell receptor beta chains from one sample in a study of shared clonotypes between healthy human individuals. Profiled with immunoSEQ multiplex PCR; TCRdb holds only in-frame clones, not every one. The sample carries around 500,000 clones, about 76% recorded once. Sequences were obtained from PBMCs. The receptor set was obtained from a woman aged 40 to 55 in good health. Some clones in this sample may be carry-over from other donors' samples. Each CDR3 is given without its conserved first and last residue. Fields, in order: V gene, J gene, CDR3 protein.

TRBV7-8,TRBJ2-7,ASSLENGGEY
TRBV5-1,TRBJ2-1,ASSTQDSSNEQF
TRBV29-1,TRBJ1-1,SVPDGPGAF
TRBV9,TRBJ1-3,ASSEGDRTRRRGNTIY
TRBV18,TRBJ2-7,ASSRQGGHVSEQY
TRBV7-3,TRBJ2-2,ASSLLSGTGELF
TRBV23-1,TRBJ2-3,ASSQIPAGGRITDTQY
TRBV2,TRBJ2-4,ASSPGRTDIQY
TRBV9,TRBJ1-1,ASSVDGGQGTEAF
TRBV27,TRBJ2-3,ASSLSKDRVRWDTQY
TRBV11-3,TRBJ2-7,ASSLGGQAYEQY
TRBV28,TRBJ1-5,ASSFGYNQPQH
TRBV4-2,TRBJ2-1,ASSQGLVGQGYNEQF
TRBV21-1,TRBJ2-7,ASSYLIQQTSYEQY
TRBV5-1,TRBJ2-7,ASSIDIMSRGFPTYEQY
TRBV11-3,TRBJ2-7,ASSLEGPAPLDEQY
TRBV18,TRBJ2-7,ASSRDSSYEQY
TRBV28,TRBJ2-5,ASNPGQGVRTQY
TRBV28,TRBJ1-2,ASSKGGRYGYT
TRBV5-1,.,ASSRDRRTYEQY
TRBV5-4,TRBJ2-3,ASSLALAAGYGDTQY
TRBV4-1,TRBJ2-5,ASSPLGRISQETQY
TRBV19,TRBJ1-1,ASSIFVLWGHAMNTEAF
TRBV30,TRBJ2-7,AWSRDVSMYEQY
TRBV5-1,TRBJ2-1,ASSLNPVSGSFNEQF
TRBV25-1,TRBJ1-4,ASSVAGNEKLF
TRBV5-1,TRBJ2-3,ASSPTEQKATDTQY
TRBV5-1,TRBJ1-2,ASSWPETGGADGYT
TRBV18,TRBJ2-2,ASSLAGQGSTGELF
TRBV27,TRBJ2-1,ASSPRPGAGPI
TRBV9,TRBJ2-1,ASSVVSVSDEQF
TRBV27,TRBJ2-7,ASNGGLAGGWRGYEQY
TRBV7-2,TRBJ2-1,ASSPGGSGTNNEQF
TRBV28,TRBJ1-2,AVNPQLGGYT
TRBV11-3,TRBJ2-2,ASTRGSNTGELF
TRBV18,TRBJ2-7,ASSPPGTRASEQY
TRBV5-1,TRBJ2-2,ASSLGAQGSITGELF
TRBV7-2,TRBJ1-5,ASSVRGNQPQH
TRBV5-1,TRBJ2-3,ASSPGLAQGTDTQY
TRBV13,TRBJ1-5,ASSYGTENQPQH
TRBV19,TRBJ1-4,ASSIATNEKLF
TRBV9,TRBJ2-1,ASSVARDRGFNEQF
TRBV18,TRBJ1-5,ASSPRDRGGGNQPQH